This T cell receptor beta chain was documented in a study of identical twins (dated by TCRdb to 2016 to 2017). About the full investigation: TCR alpha and beta repertoires from monozygotic twins, unrelated adults of various ages and cord blood were deep-sequenced to test whether fetal clonotypes persist. To rule out contamination, the twin experiments were replicated at different times with different library preparation protocols.

Including cysteine and phenylalanine, the CDR3 has 15 amino acids. Kept here is only the CDR3 DNA, which spans 45 bases and is read in frame from base 1. Via the germline V gene, CDR1 is SGHVS and CDR2 FNYEAQ. Every donor was a healthy Caucasian. The researchers also sequenced three unrelated adults who were not twins: a male aged 18 to 29, a male aged 50 to 60, and a female aged 50 to 60. Miltenyi CD45RO+ enrichment and human naive T-cell isolation kits were used to isolate memory (CD45RO+) and naive T cells from PBMC. Libraries were built with 5' RACE. Instrument used: Illumina HiSeq 2000. Template switching added a universal primer binding site, and the final cDNA carried a unique molecular identifier that allowed TCR cDNA molecules to be counted accurately. Specific primers in the conserved constant-segment region were used to synthesize first-strand cDNA for the TCR alpha and beta chains. To control for contamination, every cDNA library carried two barcodes: a SMART-Mk sample barcode plus Illumina barcodes. TruSeq adapter sequences along with Illumina sample barcodes were introduced in two successive PCR steps. TCR alpha and beta cDNA libraries were sequenced on the Illumina HiSeq platform with custom primers. The study's own analysis went as follows. MiGEC was used to process raw reads and extract unique molecular identifiers, and MiXCR was used to find CDR3 positions. Recombination models were inferred per individual with the repgenHMM and IGoR tools using an EM algorithm. Shared clonotype analysis was performed with the tcR package in R, normalizing sharing by the product of cloneset sizes. Out-of-frame nonproductive sequences were analyzed to study raw recombination free of thymic and clonal selection effects. TCRdb trimmed public reads at Q25 via fastp, called clones via MiXCR and kept in-frame beta chains. Entries that share a CDR3 protein sequence are merged under the most common genes and DNA. The authors' filters were not applied to this entry. The table for this sample lists 300,000 to 400,000 distinct CDR3 sequences; 9% to 10% of them were counted only once. The leading ten clones occupy about 9.1% of the sample.

Beyond this particular receptor, the publication reports: Compared with coincidental sharing between unrelated individuals, out-of-frame TCR alpha sequences shared between twins had an excess of sequences with low generation probability. Conclusions relied on cross-sectional statistical analysis, since the same donors could not be followed over many years. Fewer insertions were carried by abundant cord blood beta clonotypes, a similar but weaker trend appeared in young adult naive repertoires, and no such trend appeared in memory repertoires. Recombination models systematically underestimated out-of-frame TCR alpha sharing in monozygotic twins but agreed with sharing between unrelated individuals. Zero-insertion analyses could be partly confounded by invariant T cells such as MAIT and iNKT, though diverse VJ usage argued against such confounding for most clonotypes. The excess sharing between twins in beta out-of-frame sequences was weaker because fewer shared sequences reduced the signal-to-noise ratio.

To note about this clonotype: This clone's antigen is unknown. The junction does not match germline at one end; this may be a read error.

Here the chain combines TRBV7-6 and TRBJ2-7; the D gene is possibly TRBD1 or TRBD2, each agreeing over 5 bases. The receptor was isolated from a woman aged 50 to 65 in good health. The sample was naive T cells sorted from blood. What the cell subset or site label conveys for this sample: cells isolated with a human naive T-cell isolation kit. The CDR3 in this case is CASGLAEGPLYEQYF. The DNA sequence is given as TGTGCCAGCGGCTTAGCAGAGGGACCCCTCTACGAGCAGTACTTC.